This T cell receptor beta chain was sequenced during a study of neurological immune-mediated disorders. Time point specified: longitudinal time-point 3. The CDR3 runs 15 residues. In germline, CDR1 is SGHDN, CDR2 FVKESK. The V and J ends lost 5 bases and 4 bases, in that order; junction bases with no gene match: 9. TCRdb re-called the 5' RACE reads with MiXCR, one entry per CDR3 protein. The sample has about 81,000 distinct CDR3 sequences, about 4% seen once. This clonotype was found many times. V gene TRBV14 combines with J gene TRBJ2-5; 8 bases are shared with TRBD1. Sequencing was performed on PBMCs. The TCR comes from a woman aged 60-75 years with multiple sclerosis. The CDR3 DNA is TGTGCCAGCAGCTTTGACAGGGGAAGACGAGAGACCCAGTACTTC. The encoded protein is CASSFDRGRRETQYF. Variable domain in full (rest from reference TRBV14 and TRBJ2-5): EAGVTQFPSHSVIEKGQTVTLRCDPISGHDNLYWYRRVMGKEIKFLLHFVKESKQDESGMPNNRFLAERTGGTYSTLKVQPAELEDSGVYFCASSFDRGRRETQYFGPGTRLLVL.